In this sample, the clone carrying this T cell receptor (beta chain) turned up many times. TCRbeta library construction was performed incorporating unique molecular identifiers. In TCRdb, the PCR reads were re-called with MiXCR into one record per CDR3 protein. The data show around 87,000 distinct CDR3 sequences, roughly 8.8% seen once. The sample is drawn from a study of T-cell reconstitution after alpha-beta-depleted transplantation in children. Germline CDR1 SQVTM, CDR2 ANQGSEA. V shed 7 bases and J shed 0 bases, with 13 bases lying between them. The CDR3 has 13 amino acids. The material was PBMCs from the stem cell graft donor, obtained from the stem cell graft. The sequence was collected from a human donor who donated a stem cell graft to a child with congenital amegakaryocytic thrombocytopenia. This sequence joins TRBV29-1 and TRBJ2-7, with D perhaps matching TRBD1 or TRBD2 (5 bases each). The DNA for the CDR3 is TGCAGCGCTGCCGGGACGGGCTCCTACGAGCAGTACTTC. It yields the protein CSAAGTGSYEQYF.